This TCR beta chain derives from a study of cytomegalovirus exposure and HLA in healthy donors. The study, taken as a whole, reports: In presence/absence analyses, roughly uniform sequencing depth across donors was assumed. Published work reported that the classifier diagnosed cytomegalovirus status with high specificity and sensitivity. In the analysis, some V segments, TRBV6-2 and TRBV6-3 included, were excluded as indistinguishable.

The primer mix had 60 Vbeta and 13 Jbeta primers. The method was immunoSEQ multiplex PCR; TCRdb's version includes in-frame clones alone and lacks a portion of them. Seen here are 60,000 to 90,000 clones, 65% to 70% observed once, and the top ten hold less than 9%. CDR3 size: 14 residues. Germline loops: CDR1 KGHSY, CDR2 FQNENV. The V end lost 2 bases, the J end lost 7 bases, and 11 bases lay between the germline ends. About this clone itself: Its matching antigen is unknown.

What was sequenced was PBMCs. This chain connects TRBV16 to TRBJ1-4; a weak D match, TRBD1 (5 bases). The TCR was taken from a middle-aged man in good health and CMV-seropositive. The CDR3: CASSQNSRAEKLFF. The CDR3 bases are TGTGCCAGCAGCCAAAACTCCAGGGCTGAAAAACTGTTTTTT. The complete variable domain, with remaining parts taken from reference TRBV16 and TRBJ1-4, reads GEEVAQTPKHLVRGEGQKAKLYCAPIKGHSYVFWYQQVLKNEFKFLISFQNENVFDETGMPKERFSAKCLPNSPCSLEIQATKLEDSAVYFCASSQNSRAEKLFFGSGTQLSVL.